One T cell receptor (beta chain) is described in this entry. Its antigen remains unknown. The sample contains more than one DNA sequence encoding this CDR3. This record comes from a study of shared clonotypes between healthy human individuals. Findings and limits, study-wide: Lower generation probabilities were found for non-shared clonotypes than for those shared by all four donors. Naive CD4 clonotypes overlapped across a few donors at roughly 4.5%.

Naive CD8 cells, CD45RO-negative and positively selected for CCR7, excluded terminally differentiated effector memory CD45RA+ cells. The CDR3 runs 16 residues. V lost 0 bases and J lost 4; bases outside the gene matches: 3. CDR1 MGHRA and CDR2 YSYEKL come from the germline V gene. This was a deep-level run. Genomic DNA from each subset was divided evenly over several immunoSEQ plates. Only in-frame clones appear in the TCRdb table, and some are missing; sequencing was by immunoSEQ multiplex PCR. The data hold roughly 890,000 clones, with around 92% observed a single time. This sequence joins TRBV4-1 and TRBJ2-3; TRBD2 aligns across 11 bases. The material sequenced was naive CD8+ T cells sorted from blood. The receptor comes from a man aged 25-45 years in good health. As DNA, the CDR3 is TGCGCCAGCAGCCAAGATACTAGCGGGAGTCCAGATACGCAGTATTTT. Its protein product is CASSQDTSGSPDTQYF.